These 26 T cell receptor beta chains originate from one sample sequenced in a study of shared clonotypes between healthy human individuals. CD45RO-negative cells were positively selected for CCR7, leaving out terminally differentiated effector memory CD45RA+ cells. The assay was immunoSEQ multiplex PCR, and TCRdb's table has in-frame clones only and misses some. Of millions of clones listed, more than 85% are singletons. Sample: naive CD8+ T cells from PBMCs. The receptors were sampled from a man younger than 35 in good health. Some clones in this sample may be carry-over from other donors' samples.

The chain joins TRBV19 to TRBJ2-7, with D perhaps TRBD1 (6 bases). The V gene lost 6 bases and the J gene lost 6 bases, with 21 bases spanning the gap. CDR1 and CDR2 (germline): LNHDA, SQIVND (reference sequence). This CDR3 spans 15 amino acids. The CDR3 DNA follows: TGTGCCAGTAGCCCACCAAACGGACAGACAATCGAGCAGTACTTC. It specifies CASSPPNGQTIEQYF. Full variable domain (remainder filled in from reference TRBV19 and TRBJ2-7): DGGITQSPKYLFRKEGQNVTLSCEQNLNHDAMYWYRQDPGQGLRLIYYSQIVNDFQKGDIAEGYSVSREKKESFPLTVTSAQKNPTAFYLCASSPPNGQTIEQYFGPGTRLTVT.

The genes are TRBV27 and TRBJ2-1; 11 bases match TRBD2. This CDR3 region has 17 residues. V gave up 1 base and J gave up 7 bases; unmatched junction bases: 9. The V gene's germline CDR1 is MNHEY and CDR2 SMNVEV (reference sequence). The CDR3 sequence is CASSLLGLIAGGNEQFF. CDR3 DNA: TGTGCCAGCAGTTTATTGGGCTTGATAGCGGGGGGGAATGAGCAGTTCTTC.

The V call is TRBV5-5, the J call TRBJ1-1; 7 bases fit TRBD1. With V trimmed by 5 bases and J by 5 bases, 9 bases remained unmatched. Per germline, CDR1 SGHKS and CDR2 YYEKEE (reference sequence). This CDR3 is 14 amino acids long. CDR3 coding DNA: TGTGCCAGCAGACCCCAGACAGGGATGACTGAAGCTTTCTTT. Encoded protein: CASRPQTGMTEAFF.

V is TRBV15 and J is TRBJ2-1, with 10 bases that match TRBD2. Per germline, CDR1 LNHNV and CDR2 YYDKDF (reference sequence). This CDR3 has 15 amino acids. Germline trimming cut 1 base from V and 7 bases from J; bases unmatched to any gene: 4. CDR3 bases: TGTGCCACCAGCAGAGGGGCTAGCGGGAGAAATGAGCAGTTCTTC. It specifies CATSRGASGRNEQFF. The full variable domain, rest sourced from reference TRBV15 and TRBJ2-1, is DAMVIQNPRYQVTQFGKPVTLSCSQTLNHNVMYWYQQKSSQAPKLLFHYYDKDFNNEADTPDNFQSRRPNTSFCFLDIRSPGLGDTAMYLCATSRGASGRNEQFFGPGTRLTVL.

Here the CDR3 DNA reads TGTGCCAGCCAGGGGGGGACGACGGAAACCTCCTACAATGAGCAGTTCTTC. It translates to CASQGGTTETSYNEQFF. V is TRBV27 and J is TRBJ2-1; perhaps D is TRBD1 or TRBD2 (7 bases each). Looked up from germline, CDR1 is MNHEY and CDR2 is SMNVEV (reference sequence). V dropped 8 bases and J dropped 0 bases, with 20 bases sitting between them. This CDR3 has 17 residues.

This chain links TRBV23-1 with TRBJ2-7; TRBD1 matches 10 bases. TRBV23-1 is an open reading frame whose function is uncertain. The CDR3 has 16 amino acids. With V trimmed by 0 bases and J by 0 bases, 2 bases remained unmatched. CDR3 amino acids: CASSQSGTGDSYEQYF. In nucleotides, the CDR3 is TGCGCCAGCAGTCAATCGGGGACAGGGGACTCCTACGAGCAGTACTTC.

The chain links TRBV13 to TRBJ2-2; tentatively, D is TRBD1 (6 bases). With 7 bases removed from V and 1 base from J, the gap between germline ends came to 16 bases. The CDR3 totals 16 residues. Germline CDR1 PRHDT, CDR2 FYEKMQ (reference sequence). For the CDR3, the DNA is TGTGCCAGCACCACCAGGGGTCGGGTGAACACCGGGGAGCTGTTTTTT. Protein: CASTTRGRVNTGELFF. The full variable domain, with the rest looked up from reference TRBV13 and TRBJ2-2, is AAGVIQSPRHLIKEKRETATLKCYPIPRHDTVYWYQQGPGQDPQFLISFYEKMQSDKGSIPDRFSAQQFSDYHSELNMSSLELGDSALYFCASTTRGRVNTGELFFGEGSRLTVL.

V gene TRBV5-4 combines with J gene TRBJ2-7; D possibly uses TRBD1 or TRBD2 (7 bases each). V was cut by 4 bases and J by 2 bases, with 16 bases left in between. Germline CDR1 reads SGHNT; CDR2 reads YYREEE (reference sequence). The CDR3 sequence is 15 residues long. The CDR3 region has the DNA TGTGCCAGCAGCCAGGGGGGGGGTCCGGCCTACGAGCAGTACTTC. Its protein is CASSQGGGPAYEQYF. Together with reference TRBV5-4 and TRBJ2-7, the CDR3 gives the full variable domain: ETGVTQSPTHLIKTRGQQVTLRCSSQSGHNTVSWYQQALGQGPQFIFQYYREEENGRGNFPPRFSGLQFPNYSSELNVNALELDDSALYLCASSQGGGPAYEQYFGPGTRLTVT.

This clone was recorded once. DNA for the CDR3: TGTGCCAGCAGCTCGCCAGATGAAGAGACCCAGTACTTC. Its protein is CASSSPDEETQYF. The V and J genes are TRBV7-9 and TRBJ2-5; D not resolved. V was cut by 4 bases and J by 3 bases, with 9 bases left in between. The V gene's germline CDR1 is SEHNR and CDR2 FQNEAQ (reference sequence). The CDR3 loop spans 13 amino acids.

This clone was observed once. The rearrangement joins TRBV28 to TRBJ2-7; no definite D call. Looked up from germline, CDR1 is MDHEN and CDR2 is SYDVKM. The CDR3 is 14 residues long. The germline V and J ends were trimmed by 6 bases and 0 bases, with 12 bases remaining between them. CDR3 protein: CASREQRSSYEQYF. The CDR3 nucleotides are TGTGCCAGCAGAGAACAGCGTAGCTCCTACGAGCAGTACTTC.

This clone was seen more than once but under ten times. The chain carries TRBV7-3 and TRBJ2-1; D gene unclear. The germline V and J ends were trimmed by 3 bases and 8 bases, with 14 bases remaining between them. CDR1 is SGHTA and CDR2 is FQGTGA in the germline V gene. The CDR3 contains 14 residues. The CDR3 DNA follows: TGTGCCAGCAGCTTGCCTGGAGACGACGATGAGCAGTTCTTC. The encoded protein is CASSLPGDDDEQFF.

The chain uses TRBV19 and TRBJ1-1; 7 positions agree with TRBD1. CDR3 length equals 12 residues. Germline values: CDR1 LNHDA, CDR2 SQIVND (reference sequence). V shed 9 bases, J shed 7 bases, and the junction held 8 bases outside the gene matches. CDR3 loop: CASKYRGDEAFF. DNA of the CDR3: TGTGCCAGCAAATACAGGGGCGATGAAGCTTTCTTT.

The chain is built from TRBV11-3 and TRBJ2-3; TRBD2 matches 9 bases. Germline lookup yields CDR1 SGHNT and CDR2 YENEEA. This CDR3 has 14 amino acids. V was clipped by 4 bases and J by 5 bases; unmatched bases: 4. In nucleotides, the CDR3 is TGTGCCAGCAGCTCCGGACTAGCGAGAGATACGCAGTATTTT. It translates to CASSSGLARDTQYF.

CDR3 protein: CASSLPDVQGSYGYTF. DNA of the CDR3: TGTGCCAGCAGTTTACCTGATGTACAGGGAAGTTATGGCTACACCTTC. V is TRBV28 and J is TRBJ1-2, with D maybe TRBD1 (6 bases). Germline V gene data show CDR1 as MDHEN and CDR2 as SYDVKM. The V and J ends lost 2 bases and 5 bases respectively, with 18 bases between them. The CDR3 is made up of 16 amino acids.

This chain joins TRBV29-1 and TRBJ2-7; the match to TRBD2 covers 8 bases. The CDR3 runs 13 residues. V shed 7 bases and J 6 bases; nucleotides not matched to a gene: 11. The germline CDR1 and CDR2 sequences are SQVTM and ANQGSEA. The CDR3 here is CSAIGRGGGEQYF. CDR3 nucleotide sequence: TGCAGCGCAATCGGGAGGGGGGGAGGCGAGCAGTACTTC.

The J gene is TRBJ2-4, the V gene TRBV9; TRBD2 aligns across 8 bases. The J segment lost 3 bases and the V segment lost 3 bases, leaving 8 bases of the junction unmatched. The CDR3 loop spans 16 amino acids. Germline CDR1 SGDLS, CDR2 YYNGEE. The CDR3 loop reads CASSARDGRVKNIQYF. CDR3 in DNA: TGTGCCAGCAGCGCGCGTGACGGGAGGGTCAAAAACATTCAGTACTTC.

Of note for this clone: This specimen includes other DNA sequences encoding the same CDR3. V usage is TRBV9 and J usage is TRBJ2-3; 8 bases agree with TRBD2. The V segment lost 0 bases and the J segment 1 base; nucleotides outside the gene matches: 1. CDR3 size: 15 residues. Germline CDR1 is SGDLS and CDR2 is YYNGEE. The CDR3 DNA reads as TGTGCCAGCAGCGTAGAAGCGGGAGGCACAGATACGCAGTATTTT. Encoded protein: CASSVEAGGTDTQYF.

The chain uses TRBV27 and TRBJ2-3; D remains unclear. The CDR3 has 14 amino acids. Deletions cut 1 base from V and 4 bases from J, with 9 bases between. Per germline, CDR1 MNHEY and CDR2 SMNVEV (reference sequence). In DNA, the CDR3 is TGTGCCAGCAGTTTATGGATGGGTTCAGATACGCAGTATTTT. It translates to CASSLWMGSDTQYF.

The V call is TRBV9, the J call TRBJ1-1; TRBD1 is a possible D gene (5 bases). Per the germline V gene, CDR1 is SGDLS and CDR2 is YYNGEE. The CDR3 has 15 residues. The V gene lost 4 bases and the J gene lost 1 base, with 14 bases spanning the gap. CDR3 nucleotide sequence: TGTGCCAGCAGCCCACGACAGTTACAGAACACTGAAGCTTTCTTT. It yields the protein CASSPRQLQNTEAFF.

The chain couples TRBV5-1 to TRBJ1-2; 7 bases line up with TRBD1. The ends lost 4 bases at V and 4 bases at J; junction bases unmatched: 13. This CDR3 is 16 amino acids long. CDR1 is SGHRS, CDR2 YFSETQ, per germline. CDR3 residues: CASSLAPGGLGYGYTF. The CDR3 nucleotides read TGCGCCAGCAGCCTGGCCCCAGGGGGTTTGGGCTATGGCTACACCTTC.

V is TRBV7-8 and J is TRBJ1-1; D remains unclear. The CDR3 contains 15 residues. V lost 1 base and J 0 bases, leaving 9 bases between the germline ends. Germline V gives CDR1 SGHVS, CDR2 FQNEAQ. CDR3 coding DNA: TGTGCCAGCAGCTTAGTCACGGTCCTGAACACTGAAGCTTTCTTT. This sequence encodes CASSLVTVLNTEAFF.

The CDR3 loop reads CASSSIAKNIQYF. The DNA of the CDR3 is TGTGCCAGCAGTTCCATAGCCAAAAACATTCAGTACTTC. The chain has TRBV27 and TRBJ2-4; D is uncertain. Trimming pared 4 bases from V and 0 bases from J, leaving 4 bases between. The CDR3 is 13 residues long. CDR1 MNHEY and CDR2 SMNVEV come from the germline V gene (reference sequence).

The CDR3 coding sequence is TGTGCCAGTAGTAATCCGGCCAGTGGAACCGGGGAGCTGTTTTTT. Encoded protein: CASSNPASGTGELFF. The chain combines TRBV19 with TRBJ2-2; D is ambiguous. From germline, CDR1 is LNHDA and CDR2 SQIVND (reference sequence). V dropped 4 bases and J dropped 5 bases, with 14 bases sitting between them. CDR3 length: 15 amino acids.

The rearrangement joins TRBV7-9 to TRBJ2-7, with D perhaps matching TRBD1 (5 bases). The V gene's germline CDR1 is SEHNR and CDR2 FQNEAQ (reference sequence). Trimming cost V 4 bases and J 0 bases, with 7 bases left between them. CDR3 size: 13 residues. CDR3 region: CASSSRVSYEQYF. The CDR3, as DNA: TGTGCCAGCAGCTCCAGGGTCTCCTACGAGCAGTACTTC.

This CDR3 reads CAIGPGLGTYNEQFF. CDR3 nucleotide sequence: TGTGCCATTGGGCCGGGGCTAGGGACCTACAATGAGCAGTTCTTC. The J gene is TRBJ2-1, the V gene TRBV10-3; D may be TRBD1 or TRBD2 (5 bases each). Trimming shortened V by 9 bases and J by 2 bases, and 17 bases separated the two germline ends. The V gene's germline CDR1 is ENHRY and CDR2 SYGVKD. The CDR3 runs to 15 residues.

The chain uses TRBV10-3 and TRBJ2-1; TRBD2 agrees at 7 bases. The CDR3 length is 14 residues. Trimming took 6 bases from V and 8 from J; bases not matched to a gene: 10. CDR1 is ENHRY and CDR2 is SYGVKD in the germline V gene. The DNA of the CDR3 is TGTGCCATCAGCGCGGGAGCTTCCGGTCATGAGCAGTTCTTC. Protein product: CAISAGASGHEQFF.